The 19 T cell receptor beta chains below all came from one sample that was sequenced in a study of CD8+ T cells in alopecia areata. cDNA serving as the sequencing template came from extracted, reverse transcribed RNA. Libraries were prepared by immunoSEQ multiplex PCR; TCRdb keeps only in-frame clonotypes and omits some of them. The profile shows approximately 98,000 clones, around 59% of them singletons. What was sequenced was CD8+ T cells sorted from blood. Receptor source: a human donor in good health.

As for this clone: At one end, the junction sequence differs from germline, possibly due to a read error. The chain employs TRBV4-1 and TRBJ2-7; no clear D. The germline gives CDR1 MGHRA, CDR2 YSYEKL. This CDR3 is 9 amino acids long. DNA for the CDR3: TGCGCCAGCCCCTCACTTACTTGCTTC. It codes for CASPSLTCF.

This clone was detected only a few times. This sequence joins TRBV5-6 and TRBJ1-2, with 7 positions matching TRBD1. The germline gives CDR1 SGHDT, CDR2 YYEEEE. With V trimmed by 4 bases and J by 4 bases, 4 bases remained unmatched. This CDR3 is 13 amino acids long. The CDR3 nucleotides read TGTGCCAGCAGCCTAACAGGGGTCTATGGCTACACCTTC. This codes for CASSLTGVYGYTF.

The chain is built from TRBV30 and TRBJ2-7, with 9 bases that match TRBD1. Germline V gene lookup returns CDR1 GTSNPN and CDR2 SVGIG (reference sequence). With 5 bases clipped from V and 5 bases from J, the junction kept 10 bases outside the gene matches. The CDR3 extends over 14 amino acids. CDR3 sequence reads: CAWRTGGVWDEQYF. As DNA, the CDR3 is TGTGCCTGGCGCACAGGGGGCGTATGGGACGAGCAGTACTTC.

The J gene is TRBJ2-5, the V gene TRBV5-1; 12 bases fit TRBD2. With V trimmed by 3 bases and J by 3 bases, 3 bases remained unmatched. Germline V gene sequence: CDR1 SGHRS, CDR2 YFSETQ. The CDR3 is 15 amino acids. The CDR3: CASSSTSGSKETQYF. The CDR3 nucleotides are TGCGCCAGCAGCTCGACTAGCGGGAGCAAAGAGACCCAGTACTTC.

This chain connects TRBV4-3 to TRBJ1-1; 10 bases line up with TRBD1. V gave up 6 bases and J gave up 8 bases; unmatched junction bases: 15. CDR1 and CDR2 from the germline V gene are LGHNA and YSLEER. The CDR3 length is 16 residues. The CDR3, as DNA: TGCGCCAGCAGTCCCACCAATGGACAGGGGGGTATCGAAGCTTTCTTT. Encoded protein: CASSPTNGQGGIEAFF.

The V and J genes are TRBV5-6 and TRBJ1-4, with no clear D. The CDR3 extends over 15 amino acids. Per the germline V gene, CDR1 is SGHDT and CDR2 is YYEEEE. The V gene lost 3 bases and the J gene lost 0 bases, with 9 bases spanning the gap. In nucleotides, the CDR3 is TGTGCCAGCAGCTCTTCGACCGCAACTAATGAAAAACTGTTTTTT. It is translated as CASSSSTATNEKLFF.

The V gene is TRBV2, the J gene TRBJ2-2; the D gene is possibly TRBD1 (6 bases). CDR3 size: 17 residues. V lost 5 bases, J lost 1 base, and 17 bases lay in between. Germline loops: CDR1 SNHLY, CDR2 FYNNEI. The CDR3: CASSPSTGTKNTGELFF. Written as DNA, the CDR3 is TGTGCCAGCAGTCCTTCCACCGGGACAAAGAACACCGGGGAGCTGTTTTTT.

The sample holds a few counts of this clone. The CDR3 sequence: CSVDDRGLNQETQYF. The CDR3 coding sequence is TGCAGCGTGGACGACAGGGGCTTGAACCAAGAGACCCAGTACTTC. The rearrangement joins TRBV29-1 to TRBJ2-5; 8 positions match TRBD1. Germline V gene sequence: CDR1 SQVTM, CDR2 ANQGSEA. V shed 6 bases and J 0 bases; nucleotides not matched to a gene: 9. CDR3 length equals 15 residues.

This clone was counted only a few times. The V call is TRBV4-3, the J call TRBJ1-5, with D hard to call. With 0 bases removed from V and 5 bases from J, the gap between germline ends came to 5 bases. The CDR3 contains 13 residues. The V gene's germline CDR1 is LGHNA and CDR2 YSLEER. Here the CDR3 DNA reads TGCGCCAGCAGCCAAGATAGGGATCAGCCCCAGCATTTT. Amino acids: CASSQDRDQPQHF.

This rearrangement joins TRBV9 to TRBJ2-7, with D perhaps matching TRBD1 (5 bases). Germline assignment: CDR1 SGDLS and CDR2 YYNGEE. The V end lost 2 bases, the J end lost 5 bases, and 11 bases lay between the germline ends. The CDR3 runs to 13 residues. The CDR3 loop reads CASSVSGRDEQYF. The CDR3, as DNA: TGTGCCAGCAGCGTCTCGGGCAGGGACGAGCAGTACTTC.

The genes are TRBV9 and TRBJ2-3; a possible D gene is TRBD2 (5 bases). Germline V gene lookup returns CDR1 SGDLS and CDR2 YYNGEE. V was pared by 7 bases and J by 2 bases, with 11 bases between. CDR3 size: 13 residues. CDR3 in DNA: TGTGCCAGCTCGCCGGGGATCACAGATACGCAGTATTTT. Protein sequence: CASSPGITDTQYF.

The chain recombines TRBV5-6 with TRBJ2-6, with D perhaps being TRBD1 or TRBD2 (6 bases each). Germline CDR1 and CDR2: SGHDT and YYEEEE. The ends were cut back, 4 bases at V and 0 bases at J, with 8 bases in the middle. The CDR3 contains 15 residues. The CDR3: CASSPGASGANVLTF. Written as DNA, the CDR3 is TGTGCCAGCAGCCCGGGGGCCTCTGGGGCCAACGTCCTGACTTTC.

The V gene is TRBV4-1, the J gene TRBJ2-1; tentative D call: TRBD2 (5 bases). The CDR3 spans 12 residues. Trimming removed 4 bases from V and 8 bases from J, with 9 bases in between. Germline values: CDR1 MGHRA, CDR2 YSYEKL. The CDR3 sequence: CASSPPRDEQFF. CDR3 coding DNA: TGCGCCAGCAGCCCCCCGAGGGATGAGCAGTTCTTC.

This clone has only a few counts. J is TRBJ1-4 and V is TRBV19; D gene ambiguous. This CDR3 has 12 residues. Between the trimmed V and J ends, which lost 8 bases and 5 bases, there was a span of 9 bases. Germline-derived CDR1 and CDR2 are LNHDA and SQIVND (reference sequence). Written as DNA, the CDR3 is TGTGCCAGTTGGGGTGAGAATGAAAAACTGTTTTTT. Its protein product is CASWGENEKLFF.

The chain employs TRBV6-5 and TRBJ1-5, with 9 positions matching TRBD1. The CDR3 has 13 amino acids. In germline, CDR1 is MNHEY, CDR2 SVGAGI. V gave up 8 bases and J gave up 8 bases; unmatched junction bases: 7. Here the CDR3 DNA reads TGTGCCAGCGGGAACAGGGGGCAAAAGCCCCAGCATTTT. Protein: CASGNRGQKPQHF.

The chain is built from TRBV6-5 and TRBJ2-5; TRBD1 matches at 7 bases. Per the germline V gene, CDR1 is MNHEY and CDR2 is SVGAGI. J was trimmed by 1 base and V by 0 bases; bases with no gene match: 2. CDR3 size: 15 residues. The CDR3: CASSYSGTAQETQYF. In DNA, the CDR3 is TGTGCCAGCAGTTACTCCGGGACAGCCCAAGAGACCCAGTACTTC.

The chain joins TRBV19 to TRBJ2-5; the D is unclear. The CDR3 runs to 15 residues. CDR1 and CDR2 (germline): LNHDA, SQIVND (reference sequence). Trimming removed 3 bases from V and 2 bases from J, with 13 bases in between. The CDR3 is CASSISGWVQETQYF. The CDR3 DNA follows: TGTGCCAGTAGTATCTCAGGCTGGGTACAAGAGACCCAGTACTTC.

The chain joins TRBV4-2 to TRBJ1-1, with TRBD1 matching over 8 bases. Losses at the gene ends were 1 base for V and 3 bases for J; bases not matched to a gene: 1. The CDR3 sequence is 14 residues long. Germline V lookup: CDR1 LGHNA, CDR2 YNFKEQ. For the CDR3, the DNA is TGTGCCAGCAGCCAAGCGACAGGGGACACTGAAGCTTTCTTT. Translated, it gives CASSQATGDTEAFF.

The chain links TRBV7-8 to TRBJ2-1; TRBD2 aligns across 10 bases. Germline V lookup: CDR1 SGHVS, CDR2 FQNEAQ. With 2 bases clipped from V and 8 bases from J, the junction kept 12 bases outside the gene matches. The CDR3 is made up of 17 amino acids. The CDR3 nucleotides are TGTGCCAGCAGCTTATCCGCTAGCGGGGGACTAATCGATGAGCAGTTCTTC. Residues: CASSLSASGGLIDEQFF.